A single sample gave rise to the 2 T cell receptor beta chains below, sequenced in a study of blood T cell repertoires in COVID-19 (dated by TCRdb to the early 2020s). Library method: the immunoSEQ multiplex PCR assay. The table comes from immuneACCESS by way of TCRdb, which keeps in-frame sequences with V and J called. Part of the clones is missing from these tables; in studies checked, under half for an unresolved V gene and the rest for unknown reasons. This sample gives fewer than 65,000 clones in total; around 87% of them show up just once. The leading ten clones occupy over 9% of the sample. The specimen sequenced was peripheral blood. These receptors were obtained from a human donor with acute or convalescent COVID-19. The donor label of this sample is uncertain.

The chain joins TRBV3-1 (or the pseudogene TRBV3-2) to TRBJ1-3, with TRBD1 matching 9 bases. Germline CDR1 reads LGHDT; CDR2 reads YNNKEL (reference sequence). The CDR3 is 17 amino acids. Trimming removed 0 bases from V and 0 bases from J; junction bases left unmatched: 3. The CDR3 region has the DNA TGTGCCAGCAGCCAAGAAGGGACAGGGACCTCTGGAAACACCATATATTTT. Amino acid sequence: CASSQEGTGTSGNTIYF.

The chain uses TRBV6-4 and TRBJ2-6, with 7 bases that match TRBD1. Trimming at V came to 6 bases and at J to 2 bases, leaving 7 bases not matched to a gene. The CDR3 is made up of 16 amino acids. Germline V CDR1 and CDR2: MRHNA, SNTAGT. CDR3 loop: CASSQDRVAGANVLTF. The CDR3 DNA reads as TGTGCCAGCAGCCAAGACAGGGTTGCTGGGGCCAACGTCCTGACTTTC.